This entry is about one T cell receptor beta chain. The antigen is not known. This sample stems from a study of siplizumab effects on memory and regulatory T cells. Study results and limitations: Treg-derived clones made up an average of approximately 70% of mappable alloreactive CD4+ clones with siplizumab and over 25% in controls. The authors mapped only a minor fraction of alloreactive clones to unstimulated subsets. Some alloreactive sequences were traceable to unstimulated CD4+ memory cells, and siplizumab significantly reduced them. It seemed that naive T cells were more diverse than memory cells and were major contributors to the alloresponse.

Measured with immunoSEQ multiplex PCR; TCRdb has only the in-frame clones, and not every one. This sample carries 60,000 to 70,000 clones, 88% of them seen once, and the ten largest clones take roughly 1.7%. V was trimmed by 4 bases and J by 6 bases, leaving 16 bases between them. CDR1 and CDR2 from the germline V gene are PRHDT and FYEKMQ (reference sequence). CDR3 length equals 15 residues. Sample: Tregs sorted from blood. The chain carries TRBV13 and TRBJ2-1; D gene ambiguous. This clonotype was sampled from a human donor in good health. CDR3 DNA: TGTGCCAGCAGCTCTCCCCCGGCTAGTGCCAATGAGCAGTTCTTC. Protein sequence: CASSSPPASANEQFF.